This is a list of T cell receptor beta chains from one sample in a study of identical twins' blood T cells. TCRdb redid the calling of the 5' RACE reads with MiXCR, one entry per CDR3 protein. The sample lists 300,000 to 450,000 distinct CDR3 sequences; under 30% were seen once. Material for sequencing was PBMCs. The receptor source for this set is a woman aged 18 to 55 in good health. CDR3s leave out the opening cysteine and the closing phenylalanine or tryptophan. Size values are once, few and many counts, or a class for expanded clones, and some rows have none.

TRBJ2-3,-,TRBV20-1,SAVGPGTDTQY
TRBJ1-5,-,TRBV10-3,AISEQEGNQPQH
TRBJ2-2,few,TRBV29-1,SVEEETAGELF
TRBJ2-7,many,TRBV6-2/TRBV6-3,ASSYSKRSPVKYEQY
TRBJ1-4,-,TRBV19,ASSSQGSGKLF
TRBJ1-1,-,TRBV3-1,ASSHFGGSGAF
TRBJ1-1,-,TRBV7-9,TSSLGQGEAEAF
TRBJ1-1,few,TRBV28,ASSPPGAVTEAF
TRBJ1-1,few,TRBV6-5,ASRRGFTEAF
TRBJ2-1,-,TRBV20-1,SARDPAGSSYNEQF
TRBJ2-7,few,TRBV6-2/TRBV6-3,ASSPLRDRYYEQY
TRBJ2-2,many,TRBV20-1,SARDLGQGENTGELF
TRBJ2-5,-,TRBV11-3,ASSSRRTEETQY
TRBJ1-4,-,TRBV20-1,SASKDATNEKLF
TRBJ2-7,-,TRBV6-1,ASSENEGLAGIYEQY
TRBJ1-5,-,TRBV7-9,AAGGFNQPQH
TRBJ2-3,-,TRBV9,ASTSVRESNTQY
TRBJ1-1,few,TRBV6-2/TRBV6-3,ASSSQYRGTNTEAF
TRBJ1-5,-,TRBV20-1,GAWTGSNQPQH
TRBJ2-5,-,TRBV5-1,ASSVGVSMQETQY
TRBJ2-7,-,TRBV5-1,ASSGGDIEQY
TRBJ1-1,-,TRBV5-1,ASTIGTGNTEAF
TRBJ1-1,few,TRBV12-3/TRBV12-4,ASSPSWGEGTEAF
TRBJ1-4,many,TRBV6-5,ASSYTQSGTLF
TRBJ2-5,many,TRBV11-2,ASSLLDGSLETQY
TRBJ1-3,many,TRBV11-3,ASSLLPYPGNTIY
TRBJ2-1,-,TRBV6-1,ASSVASYNEQF
TRBJ1-4,-,TRBV29-1,SVKRGATNEKLF
TRBJ1-4,many,TRBV19,ASSKVSGSNEKLF
TRBJ2-5,-,TRBV20-1,SASDSQETQY
TRBJ2-1,-,TRBV9,ASSVGSASGGSEQF
TRBJ2-2,few,TRBV11-2,ASSINTGELF
TRBJ1-4,many,TRBV18,ASSRGTNEKLF
TRBJ1-3,few,TRBV5-6,ASSRGPAGNTIY
TRBJ2-7,-,TRBV27,ASSLTAGYQQY
TRBJ2-5,-,TRBV18,ASSPMRGDETQY
TRBJ1-3,few,TRBV3-1,ASSPTGEVYTIY
TRBJ1-6,-,TRBV25-1,ASSETGRGTYNSPLH
TRBJ2-3,-,TRBV12-3/TRBV12-4,ASRGLGSDTQY
TRBJ2-5,many,TRBV9,ASSGSQETQY
TRBJ1-1,-,TRBV29-1,IVSYSGDTEAF
TRBJ2-2,many,TRBV20-1,SARDLGTGDTGELF
TRBJ2-1,-,TRBV20-1,SASSPNNEQF
TRBJ1-6,few,TRBV20-1,SAITGGSSYNSPLH
TRBJ1-3,-,TRBV4-3,ASSQDRGEGNTRY